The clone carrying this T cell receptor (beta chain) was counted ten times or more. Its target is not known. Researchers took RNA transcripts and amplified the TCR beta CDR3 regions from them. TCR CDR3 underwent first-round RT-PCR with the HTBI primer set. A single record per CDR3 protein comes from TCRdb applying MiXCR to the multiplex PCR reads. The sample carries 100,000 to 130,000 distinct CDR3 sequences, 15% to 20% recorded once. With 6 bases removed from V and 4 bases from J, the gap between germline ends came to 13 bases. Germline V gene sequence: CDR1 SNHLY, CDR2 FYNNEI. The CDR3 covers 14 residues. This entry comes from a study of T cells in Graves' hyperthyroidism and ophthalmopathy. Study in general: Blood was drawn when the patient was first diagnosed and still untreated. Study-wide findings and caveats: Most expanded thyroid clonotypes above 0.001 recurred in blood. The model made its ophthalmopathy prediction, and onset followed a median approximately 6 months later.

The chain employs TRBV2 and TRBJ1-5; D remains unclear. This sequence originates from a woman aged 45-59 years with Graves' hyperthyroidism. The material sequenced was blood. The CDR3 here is CASSGSLMNQPQHF. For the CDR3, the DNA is TGTGCCAGCAGCGGTAGTCTGATGAATCAGCCCCAGCATTTT.